The rows below give T cell receptor beta chains drawn from one sample of a study of T-cell reconstitution after alpha-beta-depleted transplantation in children. In TCRdb, the PCR reads were re-called with MiXCR into one record per CDR3 protein. The sample records around 380,000 distinct CDR3 sequences, roughly a tenth being singletons. Sample: PBMCs from the stem cell graft donor, taken from the stem cell graft. Every receptor here comes from a human donor who donated a stem cell graft to a child with acute myeloid leukemia. Both conserved end residues are part of each CDR3. The D gene is left open where the match is weak. Expanded clones are given a class, and other clones once, few, many or no size at all.

>TRBV7-2|few|.|TRBJ2-7
CATAWASEQYF
TGTGCCACAGCTTGGGCCTCCGAGCAGTACTTC
>TRBV29-1|few|.|TRBJ2-3
CSVGEPTDTQYF
TGCAGCGTGGGTGAGCCCACAGATACGCAGTATTTT
>TRBV14|.|TRBD1|TRBJ1-2
CASSQDWGQGTYGYTF
TGTGCCAGCAGCCAAGATTGGGGACAGGGGACCTATGGCTACACCTTC
>TRBV27|.|.|TRBJ2-1
CASSSAFSSYNEQFF
TGTGCCAGCAGTTCGGCATTCAGCTCCTACAATGAGCAGTTCTTC
>TRBV7-8|.|TRBD2|TRBJ2-6
CASSSRTSASSGANVLTF
TGTGCCAGCAGCTCCAGGACTAGCGCAAGCTCTGGGGCCAACGTCCTGACTTTC
>TRBV24-1|.|.|TRBJ1-5
CATSDFRQGSFGFQPQHF
TGTGCCACCAGTGATTTCCGGCAGGGAAGTTTTGGTTTCCAGCCCCAGCATTTT
>TRBV20-1|.|.|TRBJ1-5
CSASGLVGDLGPQHF
TGCAGTGCTAGTGGCTTGGTCGGGGACCTAGGGCCCCAGCATTTT
>TRBV5-1|few|.|TRBJ1-1
CASSLWAENTEAFF
TGCGCCAGCAGCTTGTGGGCAGAAAACACTGAAGCTTTCTTT
>TRBV29-1|few|TRBD1|TRBJ1-2
CSARQGGYGYTF
TGCAGCGCCCGACAGGGTGGCTATGGCTACACCTTC
>TRBV15|many|.|TRBJ1-4
CATSRDQRTINEKLFF
TGTGCCACCAGCAGAGATCAGCGTACCATTAATGAAAAACTGTTTTTT
>TRBV10-3|.|TRBD1|TRBJ2-7
CAIRAAGTGNGEQYF
TGTGCCATCAGGGCCGCCGGGACAGGGAACGGCGAGCAGTACTTC
>TRBV29-1|few|TRBD1|TRBJ2-3
CSVADRGGTDTQYF
TGCAGCGTTGCGGACAGGGGTGGCACAGATACGCAGTATTTT
>TRBV29-1|few|.|TRBJ2-2
CSVARELAGELFF
TGCAGCGTTGCTCGGGAGTTGGCCGGGGAGCTGTTTTTT
>TRBV20-1|few|TRBD2|TRBJ2-7
CSARVAGGISEQYF
TGCAGTGCTAGAGTTGCGGGAGGCATTAGCGAGCAGTACTTC
>TRBV15|.|.|TRBJ1-4
CATSRSDRAGQTNEKLFF
TGTGCCACCAGCAGATCCGACCGGGCGGGACAAACTAATGAAAAACTGTTTTTT
>TRBV7-2|few|.|TRBJ2-7
CASSLTGPISYEQYF
TGTGCCAGCAGCCTCACAGGGCCAATCTCCTACGAGCAGTACTTC
>TRBV7-8|few|TRBD1|TRBJ2-1
CASSYPDRWSSYNEQFF
TGTGCCAGCAGCTACCCGGACAGGTGGAGCTCCTACAATGAGCAGTTCTTC
>TRBV5-6|few|.|TRBJ2-5
CASSWSSGRHPPQYF
TGTGCCAGCAGCTGGAGTTCCGGCAGGCATCCTCCCCAGTACTTC
>TRBV20-1|few|.|TRBJ1-3
CSASGFGASGNTIYF
TGCAGTGCTTCGGGGTTTGGGGCGTCTGGAAACACCATATATTTT
>TRBV7-9|many|TRBD2|TRBJ2-1
CASSPGGTSGYNEQFF
TGTGCCAGCAGCCCCGGGGGGACTAGCGGGTACAATGAGCAGTTCTTC